These T cell receptor beta chains were read from a single sample in a study of glioma-infiltrating T cells. TCRdb itself ran the multiplex PCR reads through MiXCR, one entry per CDR3 protein. The repertoire holds around 130,000 distinct CDR3 sequences, with roughly a quarter as singletons. The sample taken for sequencing was glioma tissue, nonneoplastic brain tissue, or PBMCs (not recorded which). Receptor source: a human donor with low-grade glioma or glioblastoma, undergoing nonglioma brain surgery, or in good health (not recorded which). The CDR3 runs from the conserved cysteine through the conserved F or W. Each record gives: D gene, V gene, J gene, clone size, CDR3 DNA, CDR3 protein. D genes are given only for firm matches. Clone size is shown for a subset of rows, as once, few, many or a class of expanded clone.

>TRBD1|TRBV20-1|TRBJ1-4|.
TGCAGTGCTAGACGGCAGGGGGCGGCTGCAACTAATGAAAAACTGTTTTTT
CSARRQGAAATNEKLFF
>TRBD1|TRBV14|TRBJ2-2|.
TGTGCCAGCAGCCTTCGAATCGGGACAGGCAACACCGGGGAGCTGTTTTTT
CASSLRIGTGNTGELFF
>.|TRBV5-4|TRBJ1-2|.
TGTGCCAGCAGCCCGATGGGGGGAGGGGACTATGGCTACACCTTC
CASSPMGGGDYGYTF
>TRBD1|TRBV14|TRBJ2-2|few
TGTGCCAGCAGCGGACAGGGATGGGGGGAGCTGTTTTTT
CASSGQGWGELFF
>.|TRBV19|TRBJ1-1|.
TGTGCCAGTAGTAAACAGAGAACTGAAGCTTTCTTT
CASSKQRTEAFF
>TRBD1|TRBV20-1|TRBJ1-2|many
TGCAGTGCTAGCTTGGGAATGGGACAGGGGAATGGCTACACCTTC
CSASLGMGQGNGYTF
>TRBD1|TRBV27|TRBJ2-3|medium-sized
TGTGCCAGCAGCCTGGGGCAGGGGGTAGATACGCAGTATTTT
CASSLGQGVDTQYF
>.|TRBV12-3/TRBV12-4|TRBJ2-2|few
TGTGCCAGCAGGGTCGTAGGGGATGTGAACACCGGGGAGCTGTTTTTT
CASRVVGDVNTGELFF
>.|TRBV20-1|TRBJ2-5|many
TGCAGTGCTAGGGGAGGGGGGCCAGGAGAGACCCAGTACTTC
CSARGGGPGETQYF
>TRBD1|TRBV7-9|TRBJ2-3|few
TGTGCCAGCAGCTCCCGGGACAGGGGGCTCGCAGATACGCAGTATTTT
CASSSRDRGLADTQYF
>.|TRBV19|TRBJ1-2|.
TGTGCCACTCGACACGGGGGCAATAACTATGGCTACACCTTC
CATRHGGNNYGYTF
>.|TRBV5-4|TRBJ1-2|.
TGTGCCAGCAGCTTGGTTTCCGGTGGGATCGGAGGCTACACCTTC
CASSLVSGGIGGYTF
>.|TRBV20-1|TRBJ2-3|.
TGCAGTGCTCAACCGCGGGGGCGGGGGGATACGCAGTATTTT
CSAQPRGRGDTQYF
>TRBD1|TRBV13|TRBJ1-4|.
TGTGCCAGCAGCGCTGGGACAGGGGGCCTTCTGGTTGAAAAACTGTTTTTT
CASSAGTGGLLVEKLFF
>.|TRBV5-1|TRBJ1-1|few
TGCGCCAGCAACTTGCGCCGGGGAGCAGGGAACACTGAAGCTTTCTTT
CASNLRRGAGNTEAFF
>TRBD1|TRBV6-1|TRBJ2-1|many
TGTGCCAGCAGGGAAGACAGGGGACCCTACAATGAGCAGTTCTTC
CASREDRGPYNEQFF
>TRBD2|TRBV12-3/TRBV12-4|TRBJ2-3|.
TGTGCCAGCAGCCCTTGGACTAGCGGGGGGCTTGGATTTAACACAGATACGCAGTATTTT
CASSPWTSGGLGFNTDTQYF
>TRBD2|TRBV11-1|TRBJ2-3|few
TGTGCCAGCAGCTTATTGTCTAGCGGGAGCACAGATACGCAGTATTTT
CASSLLSSGSTDTQYF
>.|TRBV28|TRBJ1-1|.
TGTGCCAGCAGTTTATTAGGGACCCACACTGAAGCTTTCTTT
CASSLLGTHTEAFF
>TRBD1|TRBV3-1|TRBJ1-2|.
TGTGCCAGCAGCTTGGGACAGAACTATGGCTGCACCTTC
CASSLGQNYGCTF
>.|TRBV7-2|TRBJ1-5|few
TGTGCCAGCAGTCTAGTCCCGCAGGCCAATCAGCCCCAGCATTTT
CASSLVPQANQPQHF
>.|TRBV6-1|TRBJ1-2|few
TGTGCCAGCAGCCTGGGGAGGGGAAACTATGGCTACACCTTC
CASSLGRGNYGYTF
>TRBD1|TRBV28|TRBJ1-5|many
TGTGCCAGCAGTCTAGGACAGGGTGCCAATCAGCCCCAGCATTTT
CASSLGQGANQPQHF
>TRBD2|TRBV6-1|TRBJ2-1|.
TGTGCCAGCAGGTTCCGGGGGGGCCCCCACAATGAGCAGTTCTTC
CASRFRGGPHNEQFF
>.|TRBV9|TRBJ1-1|.
TGTGCCAGCAGCATATCACAGAACACTGAAGCTTTCTTT
CASSISQNTEAFF
>.|TRBV14|TRBJ1-1|few
TGTGCCAGCAGCCAAAGTCGACCGAACACTGAAGCTTTCTTT
CASSQSRPNTEAFF
>.|TRBV6-6|TRBJ1-1|many
TGTGCCAGCAGTTACTCCCGGAGCACTGAAGCTTTCTTT
CASSYSRSTEAFF
>.|TRBV2|TRBJ2-4|.
TGTGCCAGCAGTGACCCGGGGTTCTCGTACTTC
CASSDPGFSYF
>TRBD1|TRBV5-6|TRBJ1-1|.
TGTGCCAGCAGCCAGGGGGACAGTATGAACACTGAAGCTTTCTTT
CASSQGDSMNTEAFF
>.|TRBV12-3/TRBV12-4|TRBJ1-1|.
TGTGCCAGCAGTCTGCGGGGGACAAATGCTTTCTTT
CASSLRGTNAFF
>TRBD1|TRBV27|TRBJ2-3|few
TGTGCCAGCAGCCGCGGACAGGGAACGAAATCAGATACGCAGTATTTT
CASSRGQGTKSDTQYF
>TRBD1|TRBV12-3/TRBV12-4|TRBJ1-3|few
TGTGCCAGCAGTCGCCGGACAGGCAGCTCTGGAAACACCATATATTTT
CASSRRTGSSGNTIYF
>.|TRBV7-9|TRBJ2-2|few
TGTGCCAGCAGCGCACAGGGAACGAGGACCGGGGAGCTGTTTTTT
CASSAQGTRTGELFF
>.|TRBV28|TRBJ1-5|many
TGTGCCAGCAGTACCGGGGAGGGAAGTAACGGGCAGCCCCAGCATTTT
CASSTGEGSNGQPQHF
>.|TRBV7-2|TRBJ2-1|.
TGTGCCAGCAGCTTAGATCCTAGTTTCTATGAGCAGTTCTTC
CASSLDPSFYEQFF
>.|TRBV24-1|TRBJ2-3|few
TGTGCCACCAGTGTCGGCCACACAGATACGCAGTATTTT
CATSVGHTDTQYF
>TRBD2|TRBV20-1|TRBJ2-3|.
TGCAGTGCAAGGACTAGCGTCGGCACAGATACGCAGTATTTT
CSARTSVGTDTQYF
>.|TRBV3-1|TRBJ2-1|.
TGTGCCAGCAGCCAAGATGGGGGGGGGCTAAACAATGAGCAGTTCTTC
CASSQDGGGLNNEQFF
>.|TRBV6-1|TRBJ1-5|many
TGTGCCAGCAAAACACAGGGTAATCAGCCCCAGCATTTT
CASKTQGNQPQHF
>.|TRBV6-1|TRBJ2-1|many
TGTGCCAGCAGTGAACCGGGTCACTACACCAATGAGCAGTTCTTC
CASSEPGHYTNEQFF
>.|TRBV6-1|TRBJ1-2|many
TGTGCCAGCAGTGAGGGACGACGAGCTAACTATGGCTACACCTTC
CASSEGRRANYGYTF
>TRBD1|TRBV27|TRBJ1-2|many
TGTGCCAGCAGTTCCGGGACAGGGTCCGTGCGCTACACCTTC
CASSSGTGSVRYTF
>TRBD1|TRBV14|TRBJ2-5|few
TGTGCCAGCAGCCAACCGGGACAGGGGATAGAGACCCAGTACTTC
CASSQPGQGIETQYF
>.|TRBV20-1|TRBJ1-1|many
TGCAGTGCTCAGAAAAGAGGGCCGAACACTGAAGCTTTCTTT
CSAQKRGPNTEAFF
>.|TRBV4-2|TRBJ1-3|once
TGTGCCAGCAGCCGCAAGGGCTCTGGAAACACCATATATTTT
CASSRKGSGNTIYF
>TRBD1|TRBV27|TRBJ1-1|many
TGTGCCAGCAGTTACAGGGGGAATCCTGAAGCTTTCTTT
CASSYRGNPEAFF
>TRBD2|TRBV7-2|TRBJ2-5|.
TGTGCCAGCAGCCTGTATAGCGGGGGGGCCGAGAAGACCCAGTACTTC
CASSLYSGGAEKTQYF
>.|TRBV3-1|TRBJ1-1|.
TGTGCCAGCAGCCAACCAGGGGACACTGAAGCTTTCTTT
CASSQPGDTEAFF
>.|TRBV14|TRBJ1-1|few
TGTGCCAGCAGCCCAGGTCCGGTGGGGGGCACTGAAGCTTTCTTT
CASSPGPVGGTEAFF
>.|TRBV6-1|TRBJ1-5|few
TGTGCCAGCACTCGCGATACCCATATTACCAATCAGCCCCAGCATTTT
CASTRDTHITNQPQHF
>TRBD1|TRBV7-9|TRBJ2-2|.
TGTGCCAGCAGCTTAGTTGCCAGGGGGTACACCGGGGAGCTGTTTTTT
CASSLVARGYTGELFF
>.|TRBV7-8|TRBJ1-5|few
TGTGCCAGCAGCCCATCAGCGGGCCGCAATCAGCCCCAGCATTTT
CASSPSAGRNQPQHF
>.|TRBV10-1|TRBJ2-3|.
TGCGCCAGCAGTGAACCCGGGACCACAGGGCCAGATACGCAGTATTTT
CASSEPGTTGPDTQYF
>TRBD2|TRBV7-9|TRBJ2-5|.
TGTGCCAGCAGCGCACTACCGACTAGCGGGGGGCCGGAGGGGACCCAGTACTTC
CASSALPTSGGPEGTQYF
>.|TRBV18|TRBJ1-1|.
TGTGCCAGCTCACTTGTCCAGGGTACGAACACTGAAGCTTTCTTT
CASSLVQGTNTEAFF